This TCR beta chain was sequenced in a study of post-analysis software for immune sequencing data (dated by TCRdb to 2014 to 2015). Describing the broader study: The recorded disease courses included relapsing-remitting, secondary progressive and progressive-relapsing multiple sclerosis, and some patients had no subtype annotation. The patient repertoires were set against roughly eleven previously published healthy control repertoires from donors whose ages ranged from roughly 6 to 27 years. A subset of samples was prepared in parallel using single-end sample barcoding, then pooled and co-amplified after Illumina adapter ligation. The investigation overall reported the following: Roughly 5 TRBV segments, including TRBV5-6, TRBV5-1 and TRBV20-1, were significantly more frequent in patients than controls. Significantly lower normalized Chao1 diversity was found in multiple sclerosis patients than in controls, suggesting substantial peripheral T-cell clonal expansion. The multiple sclerosis patient group was slightly younger than the control group. Strong co-clustering of samples prepared in the same batch was shown by direct clustering with F measure, prompting a batch-effect correction.

In the case of this clonotype: Its antigen remains undetermined. The record has no base qualities; no much larger clone is one base away.

Looking up the germline V gene yields CDR1 MDHEN and CDR2 SYDVKM. Relative to germline, V is missing 4 bases and J is missing 3 bases, with 6 bases of the junction outside any gene match. Inclusive of the bounding cysteine and phenylalanine, the CDR3 is 15 residues long. The retained sequence is limited to the CDR3, 45 bases, with the frame set at the first base. The library relied on PCR. The run used an Illumina HiSeq 2500. To reduce PCR and sequencing biases, unique molecular identifiers were built into the TCR beta cDNA libraries. Every 1 to 10 million input T cells yielded roughly 500,000 cDNA molecules, meaning each molecule approximated one T cell. The patient libraries were prepared and sequenced using the same protocol as the earlier healthy control dataset. Within a given batch, samples were prepared together, multiplexed and sequenced on the same HiSeq lane. Per the authors' processing: Raw barcoded reads were processed with MIGEC, discarding single-read molecular identifier groups before consensus assembly and CDR3 extraction. VDJtools was used for post-analysis of the clonotype tables, and diversity was normalized by down-sampling every dataset to the size of the smallest sample. In repertoire overlap clustering, CDR3 amino acid sequences, but not nucleotide sequences, were matched to correct batch-related cross-sample contamination. The public sequencing data were trimmed at Q25 with fastp and processed into clonotypes with MiXCR by TCRdb, which kept only in-frame beta chains. One record per CDR3 amino acid sequence lists the most common genes and DNA. TCRdb assigned the V and J calls; the authors' analysis was not used. The sample includes roughly 400,000 distinct CDR3 sequences, with roughly 40% observed a single time. The biggest ten clones account for roughly 8.2% of the sample.

To demonstrate the VDJtools post-analysis software, TCR beta repertoires were profiled from the peripheral blood of roughly 12 young patients with multiple sclerosis. The multiple sclerosis patients were children and adolescents between about 6 and 15 years of age. Sequencing used blood. Recombination joined TRBV28 with TRBJ2-7, with 10 middle bases fitting TRBD2. The source of this sequence is a girl aged 2 to 10 with multiple sclerosis. The sequence in DNA is TGTGCCAGCAGTTATAGCGGGAGGATTCTCTACGAGCAGTACTTC. It codes for CASSYSGRILYEQYF.